Below, 6 T cell receptor beta chains from the same sample are listed, as sequenced in a study of cytomegalovirus exposure and HLA in healthy donors. PCR involved 60 Vbeta and 13 Jbeta primers. The method was immunoSEQ multiplex PCR; TCRdb's version includes in-frame clones alone and lacks a portion of them. The sample yields some 130,000 clones, roughly three quarters seen once. The sample comprised PBMCs. These receptors were collected from a woman in her sixties in good health and CMV-seronegative.

This clone was picked up a small number of times. The rearrangement joins TRBV15 to TRBJ1-1; possible D gene TRBD1, 6 bases. V lost 2 bases and J lost 1, with 11 bases in between. Germline V lookup: CDR1 LNHNV, CDR2 YYDKDF (reference sequence). The CDR3 length is 15 residues. The CDR3 loop is CATSRIRTENTEAFF. CDR3 in DNA: TGTGCCACCAGCAGAATCCGGACAGAGAACACTGAAGCTTTCTTT. Looking up the rest from reference TRBV15 and TRBJ1-1 gives the full variable domain: DAMVIQNPRYQVTQFGKPVTLSCSQTLNHNVMYWYQQKSSQAPKLLFHYYDKDFNNEADTPDNFQSRRPNTSFCFLDIRSPGLGDTAMYLCATSRIRTENTEAFFGQGTRLTVV.

In its sample, this clone was seen once. The chain is built from TRBV29-1 and TRBJ2-1; tentatively, D is TRBD2 (7 bases). The germline gives CDR1 SQVTM, CDR2 ANQGSEA. V shed 8 bases and J shed 6 bases, with 26 bases lying between them. The CDR3 sequence is 16 residues long. The CDR3, as DNA: TGCAGCACCTGGACTACCCGGAGGGAGGGGGGCAATGAGCAGTTCTTC. Protein sequence: CSTWTTRREGGNEQFF.

The chain couples TRBV5-1 to TRBJ2-5; 8 bases align to TRBD2. V lost 0 bases, J lost 4 bases, and 8 bases stayed unmatched. The CDR3 spans 16 residues. Germline V gene sequence: CDR1 SGHRS, CDR2 YFSETQ. DNA for the CDR3: TGCGCCAGCAGCTTGGATGCGGGGGGAATTGGAGAGACCCAGTACTTC. Residues: CASSLDAGGIGETQYF. The complete variable domain, with remaining parts taken from reference TRBV5-1 and TRBJ2-5, reads KAGVTQTPRYLIKTRGQQVTLSCSPISGHRSVSWYQQTPGQGLQFLFEYFSETQRNKGNFPGRFSGRQFSNSRSEMNVSTLELGDSALYLCASSLDAGGIGETQYFGPGTRLLVL.

This clone was seen a few times. The chain links TRBV9 to TRBJ2-2; D may be TRBD2 (6 bases). Trimming took off 4 bases at V and 7 bases at J, with 11 bases between the two ends. The CDR3 is 13 amino acids. Looked up from germline, CDR1 is SGDLS and CDR2 is YYNGEE. The CDR3 here is CASSPLGGGELFF. The CDR3 DNA reads TGTGCCAGCAGCCCCCTGGGGGGCGGGGAGCTGTTTTTT.

The chain recombines TRBV30 with TRBJ2-3, with TRBD2 matching over 8 bases. The junction had 2 bases not matched to a gene; V was cut back by 3 bases and J by 0 bases. Looked up from germline, CDR1 is GTSNPN and CDR2 is SVGIG (reference sequence). There are 14 residues in the CDR3. CDR3 in amino acids: CAWSVAGSTDTQYF. CDR3 bases: TGTGCCTGGAGCGTAGCGGGAAGCACAGATACGCAGTATTTT.

The chain links TRBV6-1 to TRBJ1-1; D is undetermined. The V gene's germline CDR1 is MNHNS and CDR2 SASEGT. The V gene lost 1 base and the J gene lost 5 bases, with 8 bases spanning the gap. The CDR3 has 13 residues. CDR3 region: CASSEVAETEAFF. For the CDR3, the DNA is TGTGCCAGCAGTGAAGTGGCAGAAACTGAAGCTTTCTTT.